This record covers a single TCR beta chain. Antigen unknown. The sample belongs to a study of T-cell reconstitution after alpha-beta-depleted transplantation in children. General study points: Certain patients had high TCRbeta diversity at day 60, and it came from recipient T cells and thymic progenitors that survived. It was newly produced T cells that mostly accounted for T-cell counts and diversity one year after transplant. Several hundred expanded graft clones reportedly gave rise to the alpha-beta T cells present about two months after transplant.

Unique molecular identifiers were incorporated when the TCRbeta library was constructed. TCRdb redid the calling of the PCR reads with MiXCR, one entry per CDR3 protein. Found here are hundreds of thousands of distinct CDR3 sequences, 13% of them singletons; the top ten hold 2% to 2.5%. The germline CDR1 and CDR2 sequences are LNHDA and SQIVND (reference sequence). The germline V and J ends were trimmed by 3 bases and 0 bases, with 3 bases remaining between them. CDR3 length equals 14 residues. The chain is built from TRBV19 and TRBJ2-6; D is unclear. The clonotype originates from a male patient younger than 18 who had a stem cell transplant for acute myeloid leukemia, so the T cells may come from the graft donor. Sequenced material: PBMCs, mostly from graft donor cells, taken 360 days after TCRalphabeta/CD19-depleted stem cell transplant. CDR3: CASSISSGANVLTF. In nucleotides, the CDR3 is TGTGCCAGTAGTATTAGCTCTGGGGCCAACGTCCTGACTTTC.